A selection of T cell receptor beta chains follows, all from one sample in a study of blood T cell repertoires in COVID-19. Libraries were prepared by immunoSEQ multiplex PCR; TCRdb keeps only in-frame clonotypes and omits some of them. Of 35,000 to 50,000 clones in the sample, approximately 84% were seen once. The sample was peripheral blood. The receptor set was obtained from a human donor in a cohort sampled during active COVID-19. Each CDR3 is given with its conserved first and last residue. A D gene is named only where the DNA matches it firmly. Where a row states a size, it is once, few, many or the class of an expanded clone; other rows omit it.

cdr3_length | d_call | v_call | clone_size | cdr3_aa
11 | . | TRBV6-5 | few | CASSLQDGYTF
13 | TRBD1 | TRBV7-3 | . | CASSRTGGETQYF
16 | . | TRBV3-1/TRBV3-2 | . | CASSLRSLSSGNTIYF
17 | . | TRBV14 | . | CASSQDNRREGNQPQHF
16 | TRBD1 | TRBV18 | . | CASSLNDQGAGEKLFF
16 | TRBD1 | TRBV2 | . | CASSGGQGAVQETQYF
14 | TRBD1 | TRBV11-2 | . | CASSVRQGAYEQYF
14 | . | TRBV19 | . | CASSRGANTDTQYF
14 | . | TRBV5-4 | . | CASSMDLRGETQYF
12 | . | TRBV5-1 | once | CASSLDSYGYTF
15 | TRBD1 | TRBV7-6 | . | CASSQTGPYSYEQYF
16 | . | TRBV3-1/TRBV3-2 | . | CASSQSLRVSAGELFF
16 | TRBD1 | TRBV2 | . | CASRRDRGTRREKLFF
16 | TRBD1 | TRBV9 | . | CASSVGQGAYTGELFF
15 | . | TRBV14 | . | CASSQVRGSGLGYTF
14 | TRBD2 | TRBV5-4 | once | CASSPSGGPDTQYF
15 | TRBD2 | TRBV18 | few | CASSPLRGGQETQYF
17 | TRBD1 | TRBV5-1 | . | CASSPAGPRQGAYEQYF
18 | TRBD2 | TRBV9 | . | CASSPRTSGGSSYNEQFF
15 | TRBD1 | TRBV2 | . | CASRGQGRVQETQYF
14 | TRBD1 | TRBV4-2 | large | CASSHYRGGTEAFF
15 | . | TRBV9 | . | CASSVGTQGGYGYTF
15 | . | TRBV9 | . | CASSIGPGKNTEAFF
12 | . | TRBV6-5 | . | CASSQGNYGYTF
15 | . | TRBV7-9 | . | CASSIRTPGGEKLFF
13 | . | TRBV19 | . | CASSIQGNTEAFF
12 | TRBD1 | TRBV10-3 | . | CAIAGGLGELFF
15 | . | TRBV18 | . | CASSESLSSGNTIYF
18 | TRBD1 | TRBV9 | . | CASSVEAWGQGIGNTIYF
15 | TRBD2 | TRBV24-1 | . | CATSGGAGGSQTQYF
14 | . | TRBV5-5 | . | CASSLPDWSYEQYF
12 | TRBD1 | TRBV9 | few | CASSETGNTIYF
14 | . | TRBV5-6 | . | CASSLGRPTDTQYF
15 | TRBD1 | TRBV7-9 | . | CASSGDRGRVDTQYF
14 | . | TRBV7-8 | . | CASSLGVNNSPLHF
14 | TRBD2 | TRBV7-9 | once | CASRRGGDTGELFF
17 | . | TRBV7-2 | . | CASSPAATGTPRYGYTF
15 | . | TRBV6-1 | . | CASSEASRGGQPQHF
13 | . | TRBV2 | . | CASSATALNIQYF
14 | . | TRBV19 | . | CASSSDRQNTEAFF
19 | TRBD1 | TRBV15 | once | CATSRDISGSRGSYNEQFF
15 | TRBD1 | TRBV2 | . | CASSAAQGAWDTQYF
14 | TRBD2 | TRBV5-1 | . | CASSLSGGSNEQFF
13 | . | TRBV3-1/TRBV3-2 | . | CASSPRVNTEAFF
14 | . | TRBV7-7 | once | CASSSATVAGELFF
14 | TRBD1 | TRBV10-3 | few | CAISSTGDGSPLHF
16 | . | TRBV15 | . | CATSRVGRNLYNEQFF
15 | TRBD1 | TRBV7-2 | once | CASSSGTATYNEQFF
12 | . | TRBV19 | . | CASSGGLEKLFF
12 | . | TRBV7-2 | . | CASSLVRGYVFF
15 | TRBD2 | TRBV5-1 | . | CASSLVAGDQETQYF
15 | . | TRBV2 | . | CASSVGQGRGEKLFF
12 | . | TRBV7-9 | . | CASSRQAGELFF
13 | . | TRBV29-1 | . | CSVGRGGNEKLFF
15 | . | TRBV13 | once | CASRPSNANTGELFF
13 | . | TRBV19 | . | CASSEGRVGNQYF